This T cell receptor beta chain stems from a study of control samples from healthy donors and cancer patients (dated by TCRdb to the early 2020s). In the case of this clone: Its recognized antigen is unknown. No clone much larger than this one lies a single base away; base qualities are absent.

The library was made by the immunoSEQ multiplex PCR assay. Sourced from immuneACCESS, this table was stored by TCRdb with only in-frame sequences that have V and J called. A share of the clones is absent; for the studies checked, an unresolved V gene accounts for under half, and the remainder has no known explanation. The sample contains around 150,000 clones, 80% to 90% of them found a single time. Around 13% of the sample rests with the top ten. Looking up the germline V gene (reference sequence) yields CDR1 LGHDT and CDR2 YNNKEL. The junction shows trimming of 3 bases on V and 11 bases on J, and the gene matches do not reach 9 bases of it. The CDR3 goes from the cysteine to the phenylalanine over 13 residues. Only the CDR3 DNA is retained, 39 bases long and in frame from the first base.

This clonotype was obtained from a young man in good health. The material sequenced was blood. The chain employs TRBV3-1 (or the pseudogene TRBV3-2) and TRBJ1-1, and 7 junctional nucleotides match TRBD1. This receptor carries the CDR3 CASSQGQMVGAFF. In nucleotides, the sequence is TGTGCCAGCAGCCAGGGACAGATGGTTGGGGCTTTCTTT.